The 21 T cell receptor beta chains below all came from one sample that was sequenced in a study of T cells in tuberculosis. The repertoire was sequenced with immunoSEQ multiplex PCR; TCRdb's copy has only in-frame clones and lacks some. The sample yields 29,000 or so clones, around 92% seen once. Time point indicated: new active TB diagnosis, blood taken before or within 7 days of starting treatment. Sequences were derived from PBMCs, sampled at tuberculosis diagnosis. The receptors shown here come from an adult with tuberculosis.

This rearrangement joins TRBV5-4 to TRBJ2-1; D may be TRBD1 (6 bases). This CDR3 spans 13 amino acids. Germline V gene sequence: CDR1 SGHNT, CDR2 YYREEE (reference sequence). The germline V and J ends were trimmed by 4 bases and 11 bases, with 16 bases remaining between them. CDR3 sequence: CASSLIGGGQQFF. The CDR3, as DNA: TGTGCCAGCAGCCTAATTGGGGGCGGGCAGCAGTTCTTC.

V gene TRBV14 combines with J gene TRBJ2-7, with 11 bases identical to TRBD1. Unmatched junction bases numbered 12, after V lost 4 bases and J lost 7 bases. The germline gives CDR1 SGHDN, CDR2 FVKESK. This CDR3 has 16 amino acids. The CDR3, as DNA: TGTGCCAGCAGCCTTGACCGGACAGGGGGCGTCTGGGAGCAGTACTTC. Amino acids: CASSLDRTGGVWEQYF.

This chain connects TRBV13 to TRBJ2-7, with no clear D. The V and J ends lost 3 bases and 1 base respectively, with 4 bases between them. CDR1 and CDR2 from the germline V gene are PRHDT and FYEKMQ (reference sequence). The CDR3 has 12 amino acids. DNA of the CDR3: TGTGCCAGCAGCTTCCGGTCCTACGAGCAGTACTTC. Translating gives CASSFRSYEQYF.

V is TRBV19 and J is TRBJ2-2; D is perhaps TRBD1 (6 bases). CDR3 length: 14 residues. Germline assignment: CDR1 LNHDA and CDR2 SQIVND (reference sequence). V was trimmed by 10 bases and J by 7 bases, leaving 19 bases between them. CDR3 in DNA: TGTGCCACCAGGGCAGGGGCTGGATTCGGGGAGCTGTTTTTT. It codes for CATRAGAGFGELFF.

The chain joins TRBV7-3 to TRBJ2-2; TRBD1 aligns across 11 bases. V lost 2 bases and J lost 7; bases outside the gene matches: 6. The CDR3 runs 16 residues. From germline, CDR1 is SGHTA and CDR2 FQGTGA. CDR3 loop: CASSLVGQGAIGELFF. CDR3 nucleotide sequence: TGTGCCAGCAGCTTAGTAGGACAGGGGGCTATCGGGGAGCTGTTTTTT. Full variable domain (missing parts from reference TRBV7-3 and TRBJ2-2): GAGVSQTPSNKVTEKGKYVELRCDPISGHTALYWYRQSLGQGPEFLIYFQGTGAADDSGLPNDRFFAVRPEGSVSTLKIQRTERGDSAVYLCASSLVGQGAIGELFFGEGSRLTVL.

The CDR3 bases are TGTGCCAGCAGCCTAAGATCGGGGAACACTGAAGCTTTCTTT. Protein product: CASSLRSGNTEAFF. The chain carries TRBV7-2 and TRBJ1-1; D unclear. The V and J ends lost 5 bases and 1 base respectively, with 11 bases between them. The CDR3 covers 14 residues. Germline CDR1 is SGHTA and CDR2 is FQGNSA.

The chain links TRBV7-8 to TRBJ1-1; D unresolved. Trimming took off 3 bases at V and 4 bases at J, with 21 bases between the two ends. Per germline, CDR1 SGHVS and CDR2 FQNEAQ. This CDR3 region has 17 residues. This chain's CDR3 is CASSLGGPSRSSTEAFF. CDR3 nucleotides: TGTGCCAGCAGCTTGGGAGGGCCGTCGAGATCGAGCACTGAAGCTTTCTTT.

The rearrangement links TRBV6-5 to TRBJ2-7; D is unresolved. V lost 2 bases to trimming and J lost 7 bases, with 6 bases between them. There are 11 residues in the CDR3. CDR1 and CDR2 (germline): MNHEY, SVGAGI. The CDR3 sequence is CASSYEREQYF. CDR3 coding DNA: TGTGCCAGCAGTTACGAGCGAGAGCAGTACTTC.

The gene calls are TRBV7-8 and TRBJ2-7, with TRBD2 matching over 8 bases. CDR1 and CDR2 from the germline V gene are SGHVS and FQNEAQ. This CDR3 spans 16 amino acids. The V gene end was trimmed by 5 bases and the J gene end by 0 bases; junction bases not matched to a gene: 9. CDR3 coding DNA: TGTGCCAGCAGCCCCAGCAGCGGGAGCTTCTCCTACGAGCAGTACTTC. It translates to CASSPSSGSFSYEQYF.

The table lists this clone with a count of one. The rearrangement links TRBV15 to TRBJ2-1; 9 bases line up with TRBD2. This CDR3 contains 14 residues. V shed 4 bases, J shed 5 bases, and the junction held 3 bases outside the gene matches. The germline gives CDR1 LNHNV, CDR2 YYDKDF (reference sequence). The CDR3 DNA reads TGTGCCACCAGCACAGCGGGAGGAAACAATGAGCAGTTCTTC. Translation: CATSTAGGNNEQFF.

The V and J genes are TRBV19 and TRBJ2-7; a weak D match, TRBD1 (5 bases). Per the germline V gene, CDR1 is LNHDA and CDR2 is SQIVND (reference sequence). CDR3 length: 15 residues. V lost 1 base and J lost 1, with 11 bases in between. The CDR3 loop is CASSIGYSGSYEQYF. For the CDR3, the DNA is TGTGCCAGTAGTATAGGCTATTCAGGGTCCTACGAGCAGTACTTC.

The chain is built from TRBV11-3 and TRBJ1-5, with D possibly TRBD1 on 5 matching bases. This CDR3 is 16 amino acids long. The germline V gene has CDR1 SGHNT and CDR2 YENEEA. V was shortened by 0 bases and J by 7 bases, with 16 bases between the two germline ends. The CDR3 reads CASSLDSGGDEQPQHF. The CDR3 DNA reads as TGTGCCAGCAGCTTAGATTCCGGGGGTGACGAACAGCCCCAGCATTTT.

The CDR3 DNA reads TGTGCCATCAGTACAGGGGGCTACGAGCAGTACTTC. Amino acids: CAISTGGYEQYF. V gene TRBV10-3 combines with J gene TRBJ2-7, with TRBD1 matching over 8 bases. Germline lookup yields CDR1 ENHRY and CDR2 SYGVKD. The CDR3 consists of 12 residues. With V trimmed by 5 bases and J by 3 bases, 0 bases remained unmatched.

The V and J genes are TRBV7-3 and TRBJ2-3; maybe TRBD1 (5 bases). Looked up from germline, CDR1 is SGHTA and CDR2 is FQGTGA. This CDR3 comprises 16 residues. Trimming took 0 bases from V and 6 from J, leaving 16 bases between them. The CDR3 loop reads CASSLTGDGRADTQYF. The CDR3, as DNA: TGTGCCAGCAGCTTAACCGGAGATGGCAGGGCCGATACGCAGTATTTT.

The chain links TRBV5-8 to TRBJ2-3; D not resolved. This CDR3 contains 16 residues. The V end lost 0 bases, the J end lost 3 bases, and 14 bases lay between the germline ends. Per the germline V gene, CDR1 is SGHTS and CDR2 is YDEGEE. The CDR3 DNA sequence: TGTGCCAGCAGCTTGGGGGCTGCTTTCGAGACAGATACGCAGTATTTT. Translating it yields CASSLGAAFETDTQYF.

The chain has TRBV15 and TRBJ1-1; D is uncertain. The V end was cut by 0 bases, the J end by 5 bases, with 13 bases between. There are 15 residues in the CDR3. The germline V gene has CDR1 LNHNV and CDR2 YYDKDF (reference sequence). In DNA, the CDR3 is TGTGCCACCAGCAGAGAGAGGTCAGTGGAGACTGAAGCTTTCTTT. Protein: CATSRERSVETEAFF.

The J gene is TRBJ2-3, the V gene TRBV19; 9 bases map to TRBD2. The V segment lost 5 bases and the J segment 1 base; nucleotides outside the gene matches: 1. This CDR3 has 14 amino acids. Germline CDR1 reads LNHDA; CDR2 reads SQIVND (reference sequence). The CDR3 protein is CASSGGRGTDTQYF. The CDR3 DNA sequence: TGTGCCAGTAGTGGCGGGAGGGGCACAGATACGCAGTATTTT. The full variable domain, its missing parts supplied by reference TRBV19 and TRBJ2-3, is DGGITQSPKYLFRKEGQNVTLSCEQNLNHDAMYWYRQDPGQGLRLIYYSQIVNDFQKGDIAEGYSVSREKKESFPLTVTSAQKNPTAFYLCASSGGRGTDTQYFGPGTRLTVL.

The genes are TRBV2 and TRBJ1-2, with a weak D call TRBD1 (6 bases). The V end was cut by 6 bases, the J end by 2 bases, with 19 bases between. The germline gives CDR1 SNHLY, CDR2 FYNNEI. The CDR3 runs 16 residues. CDR3 coding DNA: TGTGCCAGCAGCCGCGACAGGCCTAGTTTAAACTATGGCTACACCTTC. Its protein product is CASSRDRPSLNYGYTF.

J is TRBJ2-4 and V is TRBV2; 9 nucleotides agree with TRBD1. The CDR3 consists of 14 residues. Germline V gene lookup returns CDR1 SNHLY and CDR2 FYNNEI. The ends lost 6 bases at V and 5 bases at J; junction bases unmatched: 5. The CDR3 loop reads CASRGTGSQNIQYF. CDR3 DNA: TGTGCCAGCAGAGGGACAGGGTCCCAAAACATTCAGTACTTC.

The rearrangement links TRBV5-1 to TRBJ2-7; a weak D match, TRBD2 (6 bases). This CDR3 comprises 14 residues. The germline V gene encodes CDR1 SGHRS and CDR2 YFSETQ. Deletions cut 0 bases from V and 7 bases from J, with 14 bases between. CDR3 region: CASSLAGFGGEQYF. CDR3 sequence (DNA): TGCGCCAGCAGCTTGGCCGGGTTCGGGGGTGAGCAGTACTTC. Full variable domain (remainder filled in from reference TRBV5-1 and TRBJ2-7): KAGVTQTPRYLIKTRGQQVTLSCSPISGHRSVSWYQQTPGQGLQFLFEYFSETQRNKGNFPGRFSGRQFSNSRSEMNVSTLELGDSALYLCASSLAGFGGEQYFGPGTRLTVT.

This rearrangement joins TRBV28 to TRBJ1-4; 10 nucleotides align to TRBD1. Trimming at V came to 9 bases and at J to 8 bases, leaving 6 bases not matched to a gene. CDR3 length equals 13 residues. The germline gives CDR1 MDHEN, CDR2 SYDVKM. The CDR3 DNA reads as TGTGCCAGTAGGGGACAGGGGTGGGAAAAACTGTTTTTT. Amino acids: CASRGQGWEKLFF.